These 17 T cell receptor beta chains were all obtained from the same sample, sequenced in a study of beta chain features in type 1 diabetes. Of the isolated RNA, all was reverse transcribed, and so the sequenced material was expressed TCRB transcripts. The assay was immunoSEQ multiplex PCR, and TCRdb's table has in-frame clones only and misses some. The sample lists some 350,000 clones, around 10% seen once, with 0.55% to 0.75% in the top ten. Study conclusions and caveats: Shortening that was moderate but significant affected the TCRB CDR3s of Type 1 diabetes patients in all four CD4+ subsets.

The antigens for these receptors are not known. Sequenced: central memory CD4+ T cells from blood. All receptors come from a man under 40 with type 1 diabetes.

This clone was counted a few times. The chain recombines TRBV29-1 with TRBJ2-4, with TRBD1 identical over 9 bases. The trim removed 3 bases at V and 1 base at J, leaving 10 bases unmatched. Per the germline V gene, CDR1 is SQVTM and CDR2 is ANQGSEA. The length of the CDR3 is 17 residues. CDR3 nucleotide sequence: TGCAGCGTTGAGGGGCTAAACAGGGGGCCGGCCAAAAACATTCAGTACTTC. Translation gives CSVEGLNRGPAKNIQYF.

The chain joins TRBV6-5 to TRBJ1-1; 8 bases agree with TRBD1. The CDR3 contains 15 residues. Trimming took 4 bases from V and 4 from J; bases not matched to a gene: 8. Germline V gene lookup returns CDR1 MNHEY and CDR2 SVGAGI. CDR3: CASSSRTGSFTEAFF. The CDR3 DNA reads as TGTGCCAGCAGTTCCCGGACAGGGTCGTTCACTGAAGCTTTCTTT.

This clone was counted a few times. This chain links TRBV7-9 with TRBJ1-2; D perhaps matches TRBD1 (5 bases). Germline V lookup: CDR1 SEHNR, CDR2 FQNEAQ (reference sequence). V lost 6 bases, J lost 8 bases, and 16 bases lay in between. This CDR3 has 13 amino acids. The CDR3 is CASRLPPGRGYTF. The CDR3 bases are TGTGCCAGCAGATTACCCCCAGGGCGAGGCTACACCTTC.

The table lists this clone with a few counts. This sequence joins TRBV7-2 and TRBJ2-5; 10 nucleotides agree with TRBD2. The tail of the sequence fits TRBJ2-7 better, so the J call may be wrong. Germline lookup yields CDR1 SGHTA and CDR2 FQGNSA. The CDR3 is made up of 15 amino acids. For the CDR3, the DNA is TGTGCCAGCAGCCCCAGGGCTAGCGGGAGCCGCGAGCAGTACTTC. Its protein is CASSPRASGSREQYF.

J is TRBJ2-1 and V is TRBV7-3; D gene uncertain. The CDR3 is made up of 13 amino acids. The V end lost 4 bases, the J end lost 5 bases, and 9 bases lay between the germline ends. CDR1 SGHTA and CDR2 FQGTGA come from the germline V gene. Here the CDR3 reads CASSSSMHNEQFF. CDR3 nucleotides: TGTGCCAGCAGCTCGTCCATGCACAATGAGCAGTTCTTC.

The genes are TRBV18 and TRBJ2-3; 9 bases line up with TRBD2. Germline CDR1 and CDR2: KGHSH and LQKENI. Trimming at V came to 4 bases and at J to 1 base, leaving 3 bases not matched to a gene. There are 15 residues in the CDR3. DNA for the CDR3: TGTGCCAGCTCACAGACTAGCGGCCGCACAGATACGCAGTATTTT. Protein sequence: CASSQTSGRTDTQYF.

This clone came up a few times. CDR3: CASSLLTSGGDTQYF. Written as DNA, the CDR3 is TGCGCCAGCAGTCTCCTGACTAGCGGGGGGGATACGCAGTATTTT. The chain is built from TRBV4-1 and TRBJ2-3, with 13 nucleotides matching TRBD2. CDR1 and CDR2 (germline): MGHRA, YSYEKL. The CDR3 totals 15 residues. V trimming: 6 bases; J trimming: 6 bases; junction bases outside the gene matches: 6.

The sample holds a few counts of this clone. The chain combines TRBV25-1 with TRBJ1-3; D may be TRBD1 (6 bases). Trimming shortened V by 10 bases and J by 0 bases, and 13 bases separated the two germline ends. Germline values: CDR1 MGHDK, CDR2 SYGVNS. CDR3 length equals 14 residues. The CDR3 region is CATQTGHSGNTIYF. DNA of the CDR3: TGTGCCACCCAGACAGGACACTCTGGAAACACCATATATTTT.

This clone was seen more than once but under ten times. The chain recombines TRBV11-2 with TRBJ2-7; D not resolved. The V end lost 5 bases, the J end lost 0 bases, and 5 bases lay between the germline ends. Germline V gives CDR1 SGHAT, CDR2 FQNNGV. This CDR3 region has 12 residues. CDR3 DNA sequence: TGTGCCAGCAGCCGCCTCTCCTACGAGCAGTACTTC. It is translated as CASSRLSYEQYF.

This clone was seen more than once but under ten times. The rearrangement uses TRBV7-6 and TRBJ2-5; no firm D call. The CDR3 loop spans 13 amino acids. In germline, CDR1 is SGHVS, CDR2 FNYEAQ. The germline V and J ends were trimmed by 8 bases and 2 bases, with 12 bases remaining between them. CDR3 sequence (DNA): TGTGCCAGCTCCCCAAACTCGCAAGAGACCCAGTACTTC. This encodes CASSPNSQETQYF.

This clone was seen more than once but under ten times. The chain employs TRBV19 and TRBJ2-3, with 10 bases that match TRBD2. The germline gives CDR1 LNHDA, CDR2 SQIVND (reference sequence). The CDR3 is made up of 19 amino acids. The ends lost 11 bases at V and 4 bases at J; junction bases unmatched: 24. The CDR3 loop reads CAADSWGSSGRPGADTQYF. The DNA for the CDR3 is TGTGCCGCCGACTCTTGGGGGTCTAGCGGGAGACCCGGGGCAGATACGCAGTATTTT. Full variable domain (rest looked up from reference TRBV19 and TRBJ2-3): DGGITQSPKYLFRKEGQNVTLSCEQNLNHDAMYWYRQDPGQGLRLIYYSQIVNDFQKGDIAEGYSVSREKKESFPLTVTSAQKNPTAFYLCAADSWGSSGRPGADTQYFGPGTRLTVL.

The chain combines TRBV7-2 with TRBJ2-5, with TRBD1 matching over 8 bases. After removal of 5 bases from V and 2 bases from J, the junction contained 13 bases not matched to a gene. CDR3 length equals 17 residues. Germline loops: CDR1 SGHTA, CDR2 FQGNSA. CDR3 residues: CASSPRAGGAGQETQYF. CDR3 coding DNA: TGTGCCAGCAGCCCAAGAGCAGGGGGCGCGGGTCAAGAGACCCAGTACTTC.

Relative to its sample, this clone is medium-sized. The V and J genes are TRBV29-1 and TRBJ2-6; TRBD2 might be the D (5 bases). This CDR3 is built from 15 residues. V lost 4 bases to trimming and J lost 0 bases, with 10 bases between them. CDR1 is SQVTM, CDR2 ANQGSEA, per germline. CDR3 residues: CSVVEASSGANVLTF. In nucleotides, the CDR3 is TGCAGCGTTGTGGAGGCTAGCTCTGGGGCCAACGTCCTGACTTTC.

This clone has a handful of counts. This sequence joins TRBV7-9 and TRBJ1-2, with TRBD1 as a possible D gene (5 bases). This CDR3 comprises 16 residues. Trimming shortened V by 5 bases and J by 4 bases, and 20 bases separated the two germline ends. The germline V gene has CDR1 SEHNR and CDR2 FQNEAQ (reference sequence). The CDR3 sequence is CASSPGSAQEGYGYTF. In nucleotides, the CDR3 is TGTGCCAGCAGCCCGGGGTCGGCACAGGAAGGCTATGGCTACACCTTC.

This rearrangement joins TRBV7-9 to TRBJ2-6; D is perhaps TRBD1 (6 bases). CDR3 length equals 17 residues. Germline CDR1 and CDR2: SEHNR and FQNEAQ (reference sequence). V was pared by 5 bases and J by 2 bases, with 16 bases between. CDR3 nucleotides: TGTGCCAGCAGCGGCCGGAACAGGGCAACTGGGGCCAACGTCCTGACTTTC. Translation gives CASSGRNRATGANVLTF.

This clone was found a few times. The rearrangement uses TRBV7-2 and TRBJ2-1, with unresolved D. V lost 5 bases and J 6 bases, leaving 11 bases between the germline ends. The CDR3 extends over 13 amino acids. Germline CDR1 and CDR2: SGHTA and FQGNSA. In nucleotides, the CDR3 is TGTGCCAGCAGCGGACCATGGGCCAATGAGCAGTTCTTC. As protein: CASSGPWANEQFF. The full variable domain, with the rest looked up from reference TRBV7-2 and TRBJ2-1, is GAGVSQSPSNKVTEKGKDVELRCDPISGHTALYWYRQSLGQGLEFLIYFQGNSAPDKSGLPSDRFSAERTGGSVSTLTIQRTQQEDSAVYLCASSGPWANEQFFGPGTRLTVL.

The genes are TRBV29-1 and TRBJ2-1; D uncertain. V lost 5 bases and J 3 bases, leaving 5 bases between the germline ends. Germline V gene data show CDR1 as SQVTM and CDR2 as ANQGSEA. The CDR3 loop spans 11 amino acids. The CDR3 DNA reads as TGCAGCGTTTTAGGCTACAATGAGCAGTTCTTC. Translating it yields CSVLGYNEQFF.